This T cell receptor (beta chain) comes out of a study of CD8+CD57+ T cells in acquired aplastic anemia (dated by TCRdb to 2016 to 2019). With regard to the full study: CD8+CD57+ expansion was defined as frequency above the mean frequency observed in healthy subjects. What the research found in general, with its limitations: Around 27 CD8+ CDR3 sequences were shared between patients and controls but appeared highly expressed in patients and within their immunodominant clones. No significant difference in CD8+ Simpson's diversity was found between patients and healthy controls (P=0.060). In patients, decreased diversity was observed in CD8+CD57+ cells compared with total CD4+ and CD8+ cell pools.

Worth noting for this clonotype: Its antigen is unknown. With a much larger clone just one base away, this may be a read error.

Sequences SGHDT (CDR1) and YYEEEE (CDR2) are obtained from the germline V gene. From the cysteine through the phenylalanine, the CDR3 covers 14 amino acids. The CDR3 DNA has 42 bases and is translated from base 1. Profiling of TCR beta VDJ combinations and CDR3 sequences used genomic DNA as the template. An Illumina HiSeq 2000 was the platform used for TCR repertoire sequencing. In the authors' own workflow: TRBV/TRBJ rearrangement plots, CDR3 size and DJ length profiles, and Simpson's diversity index were used to assess repertoires. The most abundant DNA sequence in the deep sequencing data was defined as the immunodominant clone. CDR3 amino acid sequences were screened for sharing across subjects and compared with published repertoires and the VDJdb database. TCRdb reprocessing: public reads trimmed at Q25 with fastp, clones called with MiXCR, in-frame beta chains kept. Here each entry gathers all rows of one CDR3 protein and keeps the most common genes and DNA. These V and J calls are TCRdb output, not the study's own analysis. The sample includes almost 20,000 distinct CDR3 sequences, with approximately 39% observed a single time. Jointly, the top ten make up approximately 87% of the sample.

Expansion of CD8+CD57+ cells had been shown by flow cytometry in the patients chosen for sequencing. CD8+CD57+ effector memory cells were additionally sequenced from about 15% of the 12 patients who had enough cells. All patients had severe acquired aplastic anemia diagnosed by International Study of Aplastic Anemia and Agranulocytosis and Camitta criteria. No patient had received any therapy when blood was sampled. Bead enrichment of CD8+CD57+ cells gave a mean DNA yield of roughly 1.7 ug. TCR repertoires of sorted CD4+ and CD8+ blood T cells from severe aplastic anemia patients and healthy subjects were deep-sequenced in the study. Patients were enrolled in the USA under clinicaltrials.gov protocols 00001620, 01623167, 00001397, 00071045, 00081523 and 00961064. Ficoll-Paque density gradient centrifugation was used to isolate peripheral blood mononuclear cells.

Sequencing was carried out using CD8+CD57+ T cells sorted from PBMCs. This specimen's cell subset or site label, per the study, means: bead-enriched CD8+CD57+ effector memory T cells from SAA patients. Recombination linked TRBV5-6 to TRBJ2-5; too little of a D gene remains to name it. The sequence was collected from a human donor with aplastic anemia. The DNA reads as follows: TGTGCCAGCAGCTCGAAAAGAAGGCTAGAGACCCAGCACTTC. Translation gives CASSSKRRLETQHF.